The source of this T cell receptor beta chain is a study of T cells in localized non-small cell lung cancer. Germline V gives CDR1 PRHDT, CDR2 FYEKMQ (reference sequence). Trimming left V 4 bases short and J 5 bases short, with 12 bases between. The CDR3 sequence is 13 residues long. Assay used: immunoSEQ multiplex PCR; TCRdb lists only in-frame clones, some missing. In the table there are about 72,000 clones, 84% of which are singletons. The sequences come from peripheral blood, collected before any cancer treatment. This sequence originates from a female donor aged 60 or older with stage I lung adenocarcinoma. The gene calls are TRBV13 and TRBJ2-7; D might be TRBD2 (6 bases). The CDR3 is CASSSGGADEQYF. CDR3 DNA sequence: TGTGCCAGCAGCTCGGGCGGGGCCGACGAGCAGTACTTC.